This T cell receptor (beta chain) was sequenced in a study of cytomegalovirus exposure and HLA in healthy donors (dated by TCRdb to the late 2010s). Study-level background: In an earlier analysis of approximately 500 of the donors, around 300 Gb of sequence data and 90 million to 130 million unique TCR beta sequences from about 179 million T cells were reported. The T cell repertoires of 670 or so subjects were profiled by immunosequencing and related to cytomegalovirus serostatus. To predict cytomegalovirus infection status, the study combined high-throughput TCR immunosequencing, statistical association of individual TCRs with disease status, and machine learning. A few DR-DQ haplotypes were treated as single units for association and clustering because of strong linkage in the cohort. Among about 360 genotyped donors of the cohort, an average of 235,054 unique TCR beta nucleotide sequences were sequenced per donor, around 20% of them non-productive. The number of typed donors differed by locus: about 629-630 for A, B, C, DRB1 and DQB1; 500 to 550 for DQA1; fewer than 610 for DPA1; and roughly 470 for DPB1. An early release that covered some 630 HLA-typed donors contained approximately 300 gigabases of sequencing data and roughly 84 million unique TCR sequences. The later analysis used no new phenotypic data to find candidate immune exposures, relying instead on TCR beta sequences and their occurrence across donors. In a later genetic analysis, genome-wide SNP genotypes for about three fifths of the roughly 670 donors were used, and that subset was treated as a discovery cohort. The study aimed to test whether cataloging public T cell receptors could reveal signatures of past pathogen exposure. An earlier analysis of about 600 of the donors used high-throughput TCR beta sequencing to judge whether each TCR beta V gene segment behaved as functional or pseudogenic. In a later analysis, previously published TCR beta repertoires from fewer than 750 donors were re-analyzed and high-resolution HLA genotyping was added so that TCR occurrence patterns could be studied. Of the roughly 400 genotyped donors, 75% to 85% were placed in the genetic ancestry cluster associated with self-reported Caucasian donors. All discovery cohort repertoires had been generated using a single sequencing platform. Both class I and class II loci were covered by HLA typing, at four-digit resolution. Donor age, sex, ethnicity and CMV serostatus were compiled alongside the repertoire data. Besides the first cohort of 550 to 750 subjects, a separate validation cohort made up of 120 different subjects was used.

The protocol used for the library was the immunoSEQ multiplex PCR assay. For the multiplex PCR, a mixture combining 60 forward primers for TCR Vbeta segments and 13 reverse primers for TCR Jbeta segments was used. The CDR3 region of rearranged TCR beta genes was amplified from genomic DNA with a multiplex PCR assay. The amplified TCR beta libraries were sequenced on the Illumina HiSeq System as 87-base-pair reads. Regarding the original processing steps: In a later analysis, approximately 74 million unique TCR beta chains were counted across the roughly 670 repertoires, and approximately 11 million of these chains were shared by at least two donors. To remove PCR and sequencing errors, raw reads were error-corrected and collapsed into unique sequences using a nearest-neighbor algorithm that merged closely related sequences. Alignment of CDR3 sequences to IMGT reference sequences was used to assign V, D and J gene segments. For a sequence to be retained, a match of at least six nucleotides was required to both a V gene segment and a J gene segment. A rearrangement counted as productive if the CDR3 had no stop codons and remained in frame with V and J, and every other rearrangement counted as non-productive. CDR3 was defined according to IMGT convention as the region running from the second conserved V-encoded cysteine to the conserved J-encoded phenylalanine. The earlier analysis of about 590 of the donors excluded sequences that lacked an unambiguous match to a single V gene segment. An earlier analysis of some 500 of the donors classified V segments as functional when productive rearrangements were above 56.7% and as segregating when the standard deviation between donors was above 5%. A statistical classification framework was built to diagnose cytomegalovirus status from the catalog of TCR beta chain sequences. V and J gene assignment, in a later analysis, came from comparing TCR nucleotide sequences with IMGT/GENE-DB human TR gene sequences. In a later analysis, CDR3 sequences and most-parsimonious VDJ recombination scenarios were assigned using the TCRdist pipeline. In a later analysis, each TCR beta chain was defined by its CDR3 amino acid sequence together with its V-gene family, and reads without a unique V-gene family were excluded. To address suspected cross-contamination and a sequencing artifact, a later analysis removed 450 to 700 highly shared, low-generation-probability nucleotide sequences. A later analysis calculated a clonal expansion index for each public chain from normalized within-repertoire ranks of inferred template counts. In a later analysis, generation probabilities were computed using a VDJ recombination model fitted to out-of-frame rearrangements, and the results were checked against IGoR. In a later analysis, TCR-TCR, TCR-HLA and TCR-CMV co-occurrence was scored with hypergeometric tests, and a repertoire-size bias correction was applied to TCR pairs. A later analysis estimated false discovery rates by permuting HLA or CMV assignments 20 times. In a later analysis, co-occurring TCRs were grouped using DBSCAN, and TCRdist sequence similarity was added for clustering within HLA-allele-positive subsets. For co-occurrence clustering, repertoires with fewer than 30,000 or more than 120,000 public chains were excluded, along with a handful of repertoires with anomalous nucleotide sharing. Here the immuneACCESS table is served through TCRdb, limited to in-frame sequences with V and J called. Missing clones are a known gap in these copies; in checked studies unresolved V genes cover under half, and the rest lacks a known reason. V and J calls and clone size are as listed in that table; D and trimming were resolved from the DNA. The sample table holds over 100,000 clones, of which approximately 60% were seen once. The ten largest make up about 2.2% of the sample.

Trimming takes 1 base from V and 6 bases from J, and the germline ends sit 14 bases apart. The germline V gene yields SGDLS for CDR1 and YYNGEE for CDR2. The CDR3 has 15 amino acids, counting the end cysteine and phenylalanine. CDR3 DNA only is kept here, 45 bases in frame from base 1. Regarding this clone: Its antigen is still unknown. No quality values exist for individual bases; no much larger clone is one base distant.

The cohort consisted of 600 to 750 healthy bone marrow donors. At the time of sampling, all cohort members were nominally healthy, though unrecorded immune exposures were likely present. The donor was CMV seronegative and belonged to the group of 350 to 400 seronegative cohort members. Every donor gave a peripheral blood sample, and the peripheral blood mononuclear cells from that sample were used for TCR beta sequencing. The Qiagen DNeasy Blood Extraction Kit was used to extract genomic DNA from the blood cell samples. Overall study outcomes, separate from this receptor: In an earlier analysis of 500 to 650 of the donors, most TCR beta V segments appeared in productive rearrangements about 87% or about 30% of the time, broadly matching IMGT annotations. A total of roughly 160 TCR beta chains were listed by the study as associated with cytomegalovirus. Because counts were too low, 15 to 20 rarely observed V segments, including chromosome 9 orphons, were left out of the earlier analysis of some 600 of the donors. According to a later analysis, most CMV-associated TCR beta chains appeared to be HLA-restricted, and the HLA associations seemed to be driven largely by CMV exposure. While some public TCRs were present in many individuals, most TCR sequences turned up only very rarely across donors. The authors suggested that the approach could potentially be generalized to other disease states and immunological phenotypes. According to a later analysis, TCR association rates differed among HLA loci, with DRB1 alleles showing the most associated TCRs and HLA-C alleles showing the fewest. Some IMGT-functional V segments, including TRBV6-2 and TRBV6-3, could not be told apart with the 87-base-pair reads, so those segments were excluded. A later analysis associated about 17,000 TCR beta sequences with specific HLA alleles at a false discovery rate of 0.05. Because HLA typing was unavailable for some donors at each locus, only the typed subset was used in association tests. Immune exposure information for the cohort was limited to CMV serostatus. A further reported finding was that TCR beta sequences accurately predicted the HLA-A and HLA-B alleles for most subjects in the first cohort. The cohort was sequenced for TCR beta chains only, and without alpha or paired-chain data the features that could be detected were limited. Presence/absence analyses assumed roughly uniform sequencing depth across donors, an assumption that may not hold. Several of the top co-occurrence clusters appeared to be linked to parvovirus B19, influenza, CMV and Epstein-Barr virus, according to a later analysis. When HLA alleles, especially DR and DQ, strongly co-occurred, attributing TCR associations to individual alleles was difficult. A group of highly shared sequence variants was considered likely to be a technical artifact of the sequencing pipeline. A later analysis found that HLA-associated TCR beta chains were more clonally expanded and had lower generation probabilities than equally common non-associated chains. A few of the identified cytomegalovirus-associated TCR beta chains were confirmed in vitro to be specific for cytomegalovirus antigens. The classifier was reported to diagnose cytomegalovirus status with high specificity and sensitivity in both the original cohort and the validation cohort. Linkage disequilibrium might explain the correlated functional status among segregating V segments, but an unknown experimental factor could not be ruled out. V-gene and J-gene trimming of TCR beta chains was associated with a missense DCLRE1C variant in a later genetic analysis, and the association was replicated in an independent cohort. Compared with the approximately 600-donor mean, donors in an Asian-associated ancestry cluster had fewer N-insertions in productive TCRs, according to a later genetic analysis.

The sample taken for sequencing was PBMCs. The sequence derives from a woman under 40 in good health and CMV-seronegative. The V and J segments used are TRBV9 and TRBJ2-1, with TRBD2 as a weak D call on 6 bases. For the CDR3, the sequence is CASSVYGSLGNEQFF. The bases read TGTGCCAGCAGCGTATACGGGAGTCTTGGCAATGAGCAGTTCTTC.